The source of this TCR beta chain is a study of Tregs in tolerant kidney transplant recipients. Study in general: CFSE-labeled recipient PBMCs were cultured more than 5 days with irradiated graft donor PBMCs, then FACS-sorted.

As regards this clone: Its antigen is undetermined.

Whole-study results and caveats: Findings come from small patient numbers and require larger validation. Biological reproducibility was not directly addressed in this study.

The protocol was immunoSEQ multiplex PCR, while the TCRdb copy is restricted to in-frame clones and leaves out a portion. The sample carries 8,000 to 9,500 clones, roughly half recorded once. The CDR3 is made up of 15 amino acids. From germline, CDR1 is MNHNS and CDR2 SASEGT. Germline trimming cut 6 bases from V and 7 bases from J; bases unmatched to any gene: 6. The TCR sequence derives from a human donor in good health. Sample: CD4+ T cells from blood cultured with allogeneic cells. This sequence joins TRBV6-1 and TRBJ1-6, with 10 nucleotides matching TRBD1. The CDR3 sequence: CASRKRGQGNSPLHF. The CDR3, as DNA: TGTGCCAGCAGAAAGAGGGGACAGGGGAATTCACCCCTCCACTTT.